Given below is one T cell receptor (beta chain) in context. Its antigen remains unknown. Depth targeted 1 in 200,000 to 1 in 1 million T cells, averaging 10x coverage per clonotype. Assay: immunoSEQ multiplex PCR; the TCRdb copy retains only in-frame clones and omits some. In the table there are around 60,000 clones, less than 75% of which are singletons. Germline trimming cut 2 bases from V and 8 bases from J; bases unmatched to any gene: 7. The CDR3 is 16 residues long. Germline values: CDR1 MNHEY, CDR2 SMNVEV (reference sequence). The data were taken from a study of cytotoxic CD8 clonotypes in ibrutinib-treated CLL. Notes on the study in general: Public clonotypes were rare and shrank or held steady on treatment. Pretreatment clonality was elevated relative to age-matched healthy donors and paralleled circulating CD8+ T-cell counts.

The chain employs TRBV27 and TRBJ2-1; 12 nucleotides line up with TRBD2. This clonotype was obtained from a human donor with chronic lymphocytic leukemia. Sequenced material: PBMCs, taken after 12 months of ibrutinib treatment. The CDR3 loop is CASSLASGRALDEQFF. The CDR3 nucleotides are TGTGCCAGCAGTTTAGCTAGCGGGAGGGCTTTGGATGAGCAGTTCTTC.